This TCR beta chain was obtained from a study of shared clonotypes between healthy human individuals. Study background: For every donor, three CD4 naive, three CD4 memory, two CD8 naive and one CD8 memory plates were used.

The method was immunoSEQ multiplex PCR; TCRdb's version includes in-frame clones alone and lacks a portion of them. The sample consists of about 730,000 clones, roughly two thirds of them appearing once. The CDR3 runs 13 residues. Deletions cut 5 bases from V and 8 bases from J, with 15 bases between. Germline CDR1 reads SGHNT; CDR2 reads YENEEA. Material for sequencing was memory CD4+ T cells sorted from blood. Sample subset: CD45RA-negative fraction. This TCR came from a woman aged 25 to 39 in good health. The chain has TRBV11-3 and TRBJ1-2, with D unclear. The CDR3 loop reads CASSHTVSYGYTF. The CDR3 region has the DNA TGTGCCAGCAGCCATACTGTTAGCTACGGCTACACCTTC. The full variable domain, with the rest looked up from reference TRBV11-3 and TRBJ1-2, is EAGVVQSPRYKIIEKKQPVAFWCNPISGHNTLYWYLQNLGQGPELLIRYENEEAVDDSQLPKDRFSAERLKGVDSTLKIQPAELGDSAVYLCASSHTVSYGYTFGSGTRLTVV.